Following are 20 T cell receptor beta chains from one sample sequenced in a study of cytomegalovirus exposure and HLA in healthy donors. Primers included in the PCR were 60 Vbeta and 13 Jbeta primers. Sequencing used immunoSEQ multiplex PCR; TCRdb keeps in-frame clones, though not all of them. Of tens of thousands of clones in the sample, approximately 90% were seen once. The sample consisted of PBMCs. These receptors were taken from a woman in her twenties or thirties in good health and CMV-seropositive.

The genes are TRBV7-9 and TRBJ1-4; no definite D call. The V end was cut by 5 bases, the J end by 6 bases, with 13 bases between. This CDR3 comprises 14 residues. Germline V gene data show CDR1 as SEHNR and CDR2 as FQNEAQ (reference sequence). DNA for the CDR3: TGTGCCAGCAGCCTAAGCGGCGAGTATGAAAAACTGTTTTTT. Translation gives CASSLSGEYEKLFF.

This chain uses TRBV25-1 with TRBJ2-2, with 7 bases aligning to TRBD2. The CDR3 length is 15 residues. Germline V gives CDR1 MGHDK, CDR2 SYGVNS. J gave up 2 bases and V 2 bases, and 2 bases lay outside the gene matches. The CDR3 region has the DNA TGTGCCAGCAGTGAACCTAGCGGCAACACCGGGGAGCTGTTTTTT. Amino acid sequence: CASSEPSGNTGELFF.

The rearrangement links TRBV30 to TRBJ2-1; D gene ambiguous. Trimming left V 0 bases short and J 16 bases short, with 13 bases between. CDR1 is GTSNPN and CDR2 is SVGIG in the germline V gene (reference sequence). CDR3 length equals 11 residues. CDR3 coding DNA: TGTGCCTGGAGTGTAGTGCAGGCCAGATTCTTC. Translation gives CAWSVVQARFF.

This chain uses TRBV6-6 with TRBJ1-1, with D tentatively TRBD1 (6 bases). V gave up 7 bases and J gave up 8 bases, with 11 bases separating them. Germline-derived CDR1 and CDR2 are MNHNY and SVGAGI (reference sequence). CDR3 length: 11 residues. The CDR3, as DNA: TGTGCCAGCACTGTCGGGACAGAAGCTTTCTTT. Protein product: CASTVGTEAFF.

The chain uses TRBV11-2 and TRBJ2-2; D is possibly TRBD1 (5 bases). The CDR3 covers 18 residues. Trimming cost V 3 bases and J 6 bases, with 23 bases left between them. Germline-derived CDR1 and CDR2 are SGHAT and FQNNGV. The CDR3 sequence: CASSFLDPVQALSGELFF. The CDR3 DNA reads as TGTGCCAGCAGCTTCCTCGACCCTGTACAGGCTTTGTCCGGGGAGCTGTTTTTT.

The table lists this clone with a few counts. The V call is TRBV4-2, the J call TRBJ2-2; possibly TRBD2 for D (6 bases). Germline V gives CDR1 LGHNA, CDR2 YNFKEQ. V was clipped by 3 bases and J by 2 bases, with 16 bases between them. The CDR3 has 17 amino acids. CDR3 amino acids: CASSHAPSSANTGELFF. The CDR3 nucleotides are TGTGCCAGCAGCCATGCCCCTTCTAGCGCCAACACCGGGGAGCTGTTTTTT.

This sequence joins TRBV19 and TRBJ2-3; 7 positions agree with TRBD1. The germline CDR1 and CDR2 sequences are LNHDA and SQIVND (reference sequence). After removal of 6 bases from V and 5 bases from J, the junction contained 8 bases not matched to a gene. The CDR3 runs to 14 residues. DNA for the CDR3: TGTGCCAGTAGGACAACAGGGGAACTAGATACGCAGTATTTT. This gives the protein CASRTTGELDTQYF.

The chain is built from TRBV4-2 and TRBJ2-5; 14 nucleotides agree with TRBD2. The V gene's germline CDR1 is LGHNA and CDR2 YNFKEQ. This CDR3 spans 14 amino acids. V lost 1 base and J lost 9; bases outside the gene matches: 1. As DNA, the CDR3 is TGTGCCAGCAGCCAAGGACTAGCGGGAGGGGCCCAGTACTTC. Its protein is CASSQGLAGGAQYF.

A note on this clone: A read error may produce the germline difference seen at one junction end. This chain links TRBV14 with TRBJ2-2, with a weak D call TRBD2 (6 bases). CDR1 SGHDN and CDR2 FVKESK come from the germline V gene. The CDR3 is 14 residues long. Written as DNA, the CDR3 is TGTGCCAGCAGCCAGGACATCTTCCGCGGGGCGCTGTTTTTT. Its translation is CASSQDIFRGALFF.

The V and J genes are TRBV19 and TRBJ2-7; TRBD1 is a possible D gene (6 bases). Trimming took off 3 bases at V and 3 bases at J, with 15 bases between the two ends. The CDR3 loop spans 15 amino acids. Germline V gene data show CDR1 as LNHDA and CDR2 as SQIVND (reference sequence). The DNA of the CDR3 is TGTGCCAGTAGTATCCAGGGGACAACGAACTACGAGCAGTACTTC. This sequence encodes CASSIQGTTNYEQYF. The whole variable domain, remainder taken from reference TRBV19 and TRBJ2-7, is DGGITQSPKYLFRKEGQNVTLSCEQNLNHDAMYWYRQDPGQGLRLIYYSQIVNDFQKGDIAEGYSVSREKKESFPLTVTSAQKNPTAFYLCASSIQGTTNYEQYFGPGTRLTVT.

The chain employs TRBV28 and TRBJ1-1; D unclear. Trimming left V 2 bases short and J 0 bases short, with 4 bases between. Germline lookup yields CDR1 MDHEN and CDR2 SYDVKM. The CDR3 has 13 amino acids. CDR3 in amino acids: CASSLKLNTEAFF. The DNA of the CDR3 is TGTGCCAGCAGTTTAAAGCTGAACACTGAAGCTTTCTTT.

The chain employs TRBV4-1 and TRBJ2-7; 11 bases are a match to TRBD2. There are 17 residues in the CDR3. Germline CDR1 MGHRA, CDR2 YSYEKL. Losses at the gene ends were 0 bases for V and 4 bases for J; bases not matched to a gene: 8. In DNA form, the CDR3 reads TGCGCCAGCAGCCAAGAACCACTAGCGGGAGTTAGATACGAGCAGTACTTC. As protein: CASSQEPLAGVRYEQYF.

The chain joins TRBV28 to TRBJ2-3; the D is unclear. Trimming stripped 1 base from V and 0 bases from J, with 8 bases between. Germline loops: CDR1 MDHEN, CDR2 SYDVKM. The CDR3 consists of 15 residues. In nucleotides, the CDR3 is TGTGCCAGCAGTTTATTGGAGCGAAGCACAGATACGCAGTATTTT. Translation: CASSLLERSTDTQYF. Combining the CDR3 with reference TRBV28 and TRBJ2-3 gives the whole variable domain DVKVTQSSRYLVKRTGEKVFLECVQDMDHENMFWYRQDPGLGLRLIYFSYDVKMKEKGDIPEGYSVSREKKERFSLILESASTNQTSMYLCASSLLERSTDTQYFGPGTRLTVL.

J is TRBJ2-7 and V is TRBV6-4; D may be TRBD2 (6 bases). Per the germline V gene, CDR1 is MRHNA and CDR2 is SNTAGT. V gave up 3 bases and J gave up 3 bases, with 12 bases separating them. The CDR3 is made up of 14 amino acids. CDR3 DNA sequence: TGTGCCAGCAGTGAGTTGGCGGGAAGCTACGAGCAGTACTTC. As protein: CASSELAGSYEQYF.

The chain carries TRBV11-3 and TRBJ2-7, with D perhaps matching TRBD1 (6 bases). Trimming took 3 bases from V and 6 from J, leaving 12 bases between them. CDR3 length equals 13 residues. CDR1 is SGHNT, CDR2 YENEEA, per germline. The CDR3 DNA is TGTGCCAGCAGCTTCACAGGGCTTGGCGAGCAGTACTTC. The encoded protein is CASSFTGLGEQYF.

The chain recombines TRBV25-1 with TRBJ2-5; 8 bases map to TRBD2. CDR3 size: 13 residues. J gave up 11 bases and V 4 bases, and 9 bases lay outside the gene matches. Germline CDR1 is MGHDK and CDR2 is SYGVNS. CDR3 in amino acids: CASSAALGREQYF. The CDR3 DNA follows: TGTGCCAGCAGTGCCGCCCTCGGGAGGGAGCAGTACTTC. Together with reference TRBV25-1 and TRBJ2-5, the CDR3 gives the full variable domain: EADIYQTPRYLVIGTGKKITLECSQTMGHDKMYWYQQDPGMELHLIHYSYGVNSTEKGDLSSESTVSRIRTEHFPLTLESARPSHTSQYLCASSAALGREQYFGPGTRLLVL.

The chain links TRBV7-2 to TRBJ2-7; D might be TRBD1 (6 bases). Germline loops: CDR1 SGHTA, CDR2 FQGNSA. This CDR3 has 13 amino acids. V gave up 2 bases and J gave up 3 bases, with 8 bases separating them. For the CDR3, the DNA is TGTGCCAGCAGCTTAAACAGGGACTACGAGCAGTACTTC. Translating it yields CASSLNRDYEQYF. Full variable domain (outside the CDR3, taken from reference TRBV7-2 and TRBJ2-7): GAGVSQSPSNKVTEKGKDVELRCDPISGHTALYWYRQSLGQGLEFLIYFQGNSAPDKSGLPSDRFSAERTGGSVSTLTIQRTQQEDSAVYLCASSLNRDYEQYFGPGTRLTVT.

This chain joins TRBV18 and TRBJ2-7; 7 bases map to TRBD2. J gave up 7 bases and V 3 bases, and 6 bases lay outside the gene matches. The germline V gene encodes CDR1 KGHSH and CDR2 LQKENI. This CDR3 contains 13 residues. In nucleotides, the CDR3 is TGTGCCAGCTCACCTGGACTCGGGGGGGAGCAGTACTTC. Its translation is CASSPGLGGEQYF.

The rearrangement links TRBV5-6 to TRBJ2-1; the D gene is possibly TRBD2 (5 bases). Trimming shortened V by 7 bases and J by 4 bases, and 30 bases separated the two germline ends. CDR1 is SGHDT, CDR2 YYEEEE, per germline. The CDR3 consists of 19 residues. Written as DNA, the CDR3 is TGTGCCAGCCAGCATAAGAGGGCGGGTCTGGAGCCCAAATACAATGAGCAGTTCTTC. It is translated as CASQHKRAGLEPKYNEQFF.

The chain employs TRBV2 and TRBJ2-2, with TRBD2 as a possible D gene (6 bases). CDR3 length equals 15 residues. Trimming stripped 4 bases from V and 1 base from J, with 10 bases between. CDR1 SNHLY and CDR2 FYNNEI come from the germline V gene. The CDR3 sequence is CASSGAGLNTGELFF. DNA for the CDR3: TGTGCCAGCAGTGGGGCGGGACTGAACACCGGGGAGCTGTTTTTT.